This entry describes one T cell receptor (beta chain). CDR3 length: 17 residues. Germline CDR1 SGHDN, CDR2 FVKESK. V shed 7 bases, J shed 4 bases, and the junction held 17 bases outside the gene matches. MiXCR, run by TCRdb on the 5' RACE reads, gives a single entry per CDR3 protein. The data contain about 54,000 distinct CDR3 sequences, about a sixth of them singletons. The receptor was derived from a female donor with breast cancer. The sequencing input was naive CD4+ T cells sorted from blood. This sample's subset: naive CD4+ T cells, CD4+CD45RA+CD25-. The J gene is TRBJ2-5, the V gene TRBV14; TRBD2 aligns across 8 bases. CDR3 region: CASKSGGGPPGRETQYF. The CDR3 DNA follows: TGTGCCAGCAAGTCGGGAGGGGGGCCCCCGGGAAGAGAGACCCAGTACTTC.